These 28 T cell receptor beta chains share one sample of origin, sequenced in a study of CD8+ T cells in alopecia areata. Investigators isolated RNA and reverse transcribed it into cDNA to act as the sequencing template. Data came from immunoSEQ multiplex PCR; TCRdb stores just in-frame clones and leaves some out. Captured here are around 290,000 clones, none seen once; the top ten comprise 1.2%. Using CD4, CD8alpha, NKG2D, NKG2ACE and other markers, pooled cutaneous lymph node cells were sorted. The sample taken for sequencing was CD4+ T cells sorted from a lymph node. The receptor source for this set is a C3H/HeJ mouse with alopecia areata. The strain's MHC: H2-k.

This clone was recorded at least ten times. Genes and germline are mouse. From the germline J gene comes the end of the CDR3, since the read stops 4 residues before it. Distinct nucleotide sequences in the sample also encode this CDR3. V gene TRBV13-3 combines with J gene TRBJ2-2, with D perhaps matching TRBD1 (6 bases). This CDR3 is built from 15 residues. Trimming shortened V by 2 bases and J by 0 bases, and 8 bases separated the two germline ends. Germline V gives CDR1 NNHDY, CDR2 SYVADS. The chain's CDR3 is CASSERQANTGQLYF. CDR3 DNA (partial): TGTGCCAGCAGTGAAAGACAGGCAAACACCGGG.

This clone occurred many times. The gene names given are mouse names. Sequencing ends 4 residues short of the CDR3 end; the germline J gene provides the rest. The J gene is TRBJ2-3, the V gene TRBV17; a weak D match, TRBD2 (6 bases). Germline lookup yields CDR1 MNHDT and CDR2 YYDKIL. The CDR3 sequence is 15 residues long. Trimming cost V 2 bases and J 0 bases, with 9 bases left between them. The CDR3 loop reads CASSRRGTSAETLYF. The sequenced part of the CDR3 DNA is TGTGCTAGCAGTAGACGGGGGACTAGTGCAGAA.

This clone was counted many times. Gene names denote mouse genes. The read finishes 4 residues shy of the CDR3 end, and the germline J gene is used to complete it. Other nucleotide sequences in the sample specify the same CDR3. The rearrangement joins TRBV31 to TRBJ2-2; 9 bases align to TRBD1. CDR3 length: 15 residues. V was pared by 0 bases and J by 2 bases, with 1 base of the junction left unmatched. The germline V gene has CDR1 GKSSPN and CDR2 SITVG. The covered CDR3 bases are TGTGCCTGGAGTCTAGGGACAGGGAACACCGGG. This sequence encodes CAWSLGTGNTG. The full CDR3 reads CAWSLGTGNTGQLYF.

This clone turned up a few times. The genes are named according to mouse. The read ends 4 residues before the CDR3 terminus; that terminus is restored from the germline J gene. Other DNA sequences within the sample encode an identical CDR3. The V call is TRBV5, the J call TRBJ2-5, with 12 bases aligning to TRBD2. The CDR3 is 15 residues long. Germline V gene lookup returns CDR1 LGHNA and CDR2 YNLKQL (reference sequence). The CDR3 DNA, read in part, is TGTGCCAGCAGCCAAGAGGGACTGGGGGGTGAC. Protein product: CASSQEGLGGD. The full-length CDR3 reads as CASSQEGLGGDTQYF.

With regard to this clone: Genes here carry mouse names. The read is 4 residues too short to cover the CDR3 end, so that end is filled in from the germline J gene. The chain employs TRBV1 and TRBJ2-3; 11 bases line up with TRBD2. The CDR3 totals 15 residues. The germline gives CDR1 NSQYPW, CDR2 LRSPGD (reference sequence). The CDR3 loop is CTCSARDWGKETLYF. Partial CDR3 DNA: TGCACCTGCAGTGCCCGGGACTGGGGGAAAGAA.

As concerns this clone: The germline and genes are mouse ones. The read gets to within 4 residues of the CDR3 end, and the germline J gene fills in the rest. The chain couples TRBV13-2 to TRBJ2-1, with D uncertain. Germline V gives CDR1 NNHNN, CDR2 SYGAGS (reference sequence). V lost 3 bases and J lost 0, with 7 bases in between. The CDR3 spans 14 residues. The part of the CDR3 DNA that was read is TGTGCCAGCGGTGGACATTATAACTATGCT. It specifies CASGGHYNYA. The entire CDR3 reads CASGGHYNYAEQFF.

The table lists this clone with a few counts. Any gene name here is a mouse gene name. The read ends 4 residues early relative to the CDR3; the germline J gene fills the gap. Within the sample, other DNA sequences also encode this same CDR3. V gene TRBV13-2 combines with J gene TRBJ2-7; the D is unclear. This CDR3 is built from 13 residues. Germline V gene data show CDR1 as NNHNN and CDR2 as SYGAGS (reference sequence). Trimming took off 2 bases at V and 3 bases at J, with 9 bases between the two ends. The covered CDR3 bases are TGTGCCAGCGGTGACGCCAGACTCTAT. Translation: CASGDARLY. The complete CDR3 reads CASGDARLYEQYF.

This clone occurred a few times. Here the gene names and germline are mouse. The missing CDR3 end, 4 residues past where the read stops, is filled in from the germline J gene. V is TRBV13-2 and J is TRBJ1-2; D may be TRBD1 (5 bases). Trimming cost V 5 bases and J 3 bases, with 8 bases left between them. The V gene's germline CDR1 is NNHNN and CDR2 SYGAGS (reference sequence). This CDR3 has 12 amino acids. The part of the CDR3 DNA that was read is TGTGCCAGCGGGAAACAGGACTCC. Translated, it gives CASGKQDS. The whole CDR3 sequence is CASGKQDSDYTF.

In this sample, this clone turned up a few times. The gene names given are mouse names. The missing CDR3 end, 4 residues past where the read stops, is filled in from the germline J gene. The chain is built from TRBV19 and TRBJ2-3; TRBD2 is a possible D gene (6 bases). The V end lost 5 bases, the J end lost 0 bases, and 10 bases lay between the germline ends. Germline assignment: CDR1 FNHDT and CDR2 SITEND (reference sequence). CDR3 length: 14 residues. The CDR3 bases that were read are TGTGCCAGCAGACTGCTGGGGAGTGCAGAA. Residues: CASRLLGSAE. From start to end, the CDR3 is CASRLLGSAETLYF.

This clone was detected a few times. Mouse gene names apply. The CDR3 extends 4 residues past the end of the read, so its final part is completed from the germline J gene. Distinct nucleotide sequences in the sample also encode this CDR3. The chain carries TRBV13-1 and TRBJ1-1; 7 positions match TRBD1. V trimming: 3 bases; J trimming: 0 bases; junction bases outside the gene matches: 5. The germline V gene has CDR1 NSHNY and CDR2 SYGAGN. This CDR3 spans 15 amino acids. Incomplete CDR3 DNA: TGTGCCAGCAGTGGAACAGGGGTTGCAAACACA. Its translation: CASSGTGVANT. Given in full, the CDR3 is CASSGTGVANTEVFF.

As for this clone: The germline and genes are mouse ones. The CDR3 extends 3 residues past the end of the read, so its final part is completed from the germline J gene. The chain has TRBV5 and TRBJ1-6, with a tentative D call TRBD1 (6 bases). TRBJ1-6 is classed as an ORF, of uncertain function. The germline V gene encodes CDR1 LGHNA and CDR2 YNLKQL (reference sequence). This CDR3 region has 15 residues. Trimming shortened V by 3 bases and J by 4 bases, and 10 bases separated the two germline ends. The sequenced part of the CDR3 DNA is TGTGCCAGCAGCCACGGGACAAGTTATAATTCGCCC. Its protein is CASSHGTSYNSP. In full, the CDR3 is CASSHGTSYNSPLYF.

This clone showed up just a few times. A much larger clone differs from this one at a single base, so this may be a read error. Mouse gene names and germline throughout. The read falls 4 residues short of the CDR3 end, and the missing part is taken from the germline J gene. The sample holds other DNA sequences that translate to the same CDR3. The V gene is TRBV19, the J gene TRBJ2-7, with 9 bases identical to TRBD2. V shed 5 bases and J 0 bases; nucleotides not matched to a gene: 3. There are 14 residues in the CDR3. Germline-derived CDR1 and CDR2 are FNHDT and SITEND (reference sequence). This chain's CDR3 is CASRDWGSSYEQYF. The sequenced part of the CDR3 DNA is TGTGCCAGCAGAGACTGGGGGAGCTCCTAT.

Details on this clone: Germline and genes: mouse. The read finishes 4 residues shy of the CDR3 end, and the germline J gene is used to complete it. The chain has TRBV19 and TRBJ2-3; 12 nucleotides match TRBD2. CDR1 FNHDT and CDR2 SITEND come from the germline V gene (reference sequence). This CDR3 comprises 17 residues. V dropped 3 bases and J dropped 0; count of bases not matched to a gene: 5. CDR3 region: CASSNDWGGLSAETLYF. The CDR3 bases that were read are TGTGCCAGCAGTAACGACTGGGGGGGCCTTAGTGCAGAA.

This clone was seen a handful of times. Germline and genes: mouse. The sequence runs out 4 residues before the end of the CDR3; the remainder is reconstructed from the germline J gene. V gene TRBV13-1 combines with J gene TRBJ2-2, with 7 bases fitting TRBD1. This CDR3 contains 14 residues. Germline CDR1 is NSHNY and CDR2 is SYGAGN. V was clipped by 4 bases and J by 2 bases; unmatched bases: 2. The chain's CDR3 is CASSSGQNTGQLYF. The covered CDR3 bases are TGTGCCAGCAGTTCGGGACAGAACACCGGG.

About this clone itself: The germline and genes are mouse ones. The sequenced fragment ends 4 residues before the CDR3 boundary, so the rest is inferred from the germline J gene. This CDR3 is also generated by other DNA sequences in the sample. The rearrangement uses TRBV19 and TRBJ2-3; 7 bases line up with TRBD1. V lost 1 base and J lost 1; bases outside the gene matches: 3. The CDR3 runs 15 residues. Germline V gene lookup returns CDR1 FNHDT and CDR2 SITEND (reference sequence). CDR3 DNA, as far as it was read: TGTGCCAGCAGTATATACAGGGGTGGTGCAGAA. Protein product: CASSIYRGGAE. In full, the CDR3 reads CASSIYRGGAETLYF.

This clone was seen at least ten times. The gene names here belong to mouse. The read stops 3 residues short of the end of the CDR3; the missing end is completed from the germline J gene. This chain connects TRBV13-1 to TRBJ1-6, with TRBD1 matching 10 bases. TRBJ1-6 belongs to the ORF category, with a function that is uncertain. The CDR3 consists of 14 residues. Germline trimming cut 5 bases from V and 9 bases from J; bases unmatched to any gene: 5. Germline CDR1 and CDR2: NSHNY and SYGAGN. The CDR3: CASRQTGGGSPLYF. Incomplete CDR3 DNA: TGTGCCAGCAGGCAGACAGGGGGCGGTTCGCCC.

Comments on this clone: The germline and genes are mouse ones. The read ends 3 residues before the CDR3 terminus; that terminus is restored from the germline J gene. The chain carries TRBV19 and TRBJ1-6, with a tentative D call TRBD1 (5 bases). TRBJ1-6 is an open reading frame, and its role is uncertain. CDR3 length equals 14 residues. Trimming left V 6 bases short and J 4 bases short, with 11 bases between. Germline values: CDR1 FNHDT, CDR2 SITEND (reference sequence). The DNA read from the CDR3 is TGTGCCAGCACTCCGGACAAATATAATTCGCCC. This sequence encodes CASTPDKYNSP. The full CDR3 protein is CASTPDKYNSPLYF.

About this clone: Gene names and germline match the mouse. The read ends 4 residues shy of where the CDR3 ends; the end is completed using the germline J gene. This chain uses TRBV1 with TRBJ2-3; a weak D match, TRBD1 (5 bases). This CDR3 spans 15 amino acids. Germline V gene sequence: CDR1 NSQYPW, CDR2 LRSPGD (reference sequence). V lost 0 bases to trimming and J lost 3 bases, with 10 bases between them. The sequenced part of the CDR3 DNA is TGCACCTGCAGTGCAGATCTCCGGACAGCAGAA. It translates to CTCSADLRTAE. The entire CDR3 reads CTCSADLRTAETLYF.

This clone has a handful of counts. Here the gene names and germline are mouse. The CDR3 end lies 4 residues beyond the end of the read and is filled in from the germline J gene. At the DNA level, this CDR3 is encoded by other sequences in the same sample as well. The chain recombines TRBV13-2 with TRBJ2-2, with D possibly TRBD2 on 6 matching bases. Trimming removed 0 bases from V and 3 bases from J, with 9 bases in between. Germline V gene lookup returns CDR1 NNHNN and CDR2 SYGAGS (reference sequence). CDR3 length: 15 amino acids. The CDR3 sequence: CASGDARGDTGQLYF. The CDR3 DNA, read in part, is TGTGCCAGCGGTGATGCTCGGGGGGACACCGGG.

This clone has a handful of counts. Each gene name is a mouse one. Read coverage stops 4 residues before the CDR3 terminus; the germline J gene supplies the remainder. The same CDR3 also results from other DNA sequences found in this sample. The V and J genes are TRBV13-2 and TRBJ2-1; a weak D match, TRBD1 (7 bases). Trimming shortened V by 5 bases and J by 1 base, and 10 bases separated the two germline ends. CDR1 and CDR2 from the germline V gene are NNHNN and SYGAGS (reference sequence). This CDR3 region has 14 residues. CDR3 DNA (partial): TGTGCCAGCGGCGCAGGGGGGAACTATGCT. It specifies CASGAGGNYA. In full, the CDR3 is CASGAGGNYAEQFF.

This clone was seen a few times. The gene names given are mouse names. The CDR3 end falls 4 residues outside the read, so it is completed with the germline J gene. The chain couples TRBV1 to TRBJ1-2; TRBD1 is a possible D gene (5 bases). This CDR3 has 16 residues. Looked up from germline, CDR1 is NSQYPW and CDR2 is LRSPGD (reference sequence). V gave up 0 bases and J gave up 2 bases, with 13 bases separating them. The CDR3 DNA, read in part, is TGCACCTGCAGTGCAGATCCTAGGGGAGGGAACTCC. This sequence encodes CTCSADPRGGNS. The CDR3 in full is CTCSADPRGGNSDYTF.

This clone was counted a few times. The gene names given are mouse names. The missing CDR3 end, 4 residues past where the read stops, is filled in from the germline J gene. This rearrangement joins TRBV1 to TRBJ1-2, with 7 bases lining up with TRBD1. CDR1 is NSQYPW and CDR2 is LRSPGD in the germline V gene (reference sequence). This CDR3 has 12 amino acids. The CDR3 region is CTCSASGGDYTF. The covered CDR3 bases are TGCACCTGCAGTGCCTCAGGGGGC.

This clone was picked up a small number of times. Mouse gene names and germline throughout. The read ends 4 residues before the CDR3 terminus; that terminus is restored from the germline J gene. The V call is TRBV14, the J call TRBJ2-1; D might be TRBD1 (6 bases). This CDR3 comprises 16 residues. Germline CDR1 reads SGHDT; CDR2 reads FRDEAV. V lost 5 bases, J lost 3 bases, and 18 bases lay in between. The CDR3 bases that were read are TGTGCCAGCAGGCCCCGTCCCCGGACAGCCTATGCT. This gives the protein CASRPRPRTAYA. The complete CDR3 protein is CASRPRPRTAYAEQFF.

This clone was seen a few times. Gene names and germline match the mouse. Incomplete CDR3 DNA: TGTGCCAGCAGCGTTGACAGGGGGACCGGG. Amino acid sequence: CASSVDRGTG. The whole CDR3 reads CASSVDRGTGQLYF. The rearrangement uses TRBV13-1 and TRBJ2-2; TRBD1 agrees at 9 bases. The sequence runs out 4 residues before the end of the CDR3; the remainder is reconstructed from the germline J gene. Germline V gives CDR1 NSHNY, CDR2 SYGAGN. V gave up 5 bases and J gave up 5 bases; unmatched junction bases: 4. The CDR3 extends over 14 amino acids.

Note on this clone: The genes are named according to mouse. The CDR3 goes on 4 residues after the read ends, and that part is filled in from the germline J gene. The chain couples TRBV1 to TRBJ2-1; 10 bases align to TRBD2. The CDR3 has 15 residues. Germline V gene sequence: CDR1 NSQYPW, CDR2 LRSPGD (reference sequence). Germline trimming cut 3 bases from V and 4 bases from J; bases unmatched to any gene: 3. Here the CDR3 reads CTCSAGLGEYAEQFF. Partial CDR3 DNA: TGCACCTGCAGTGCCGGACTGGGGGAATATGCT.

This clone occurred a few times. Gene names are mouse gene names. The read ends 4 residues early relative to the CDR3; the germline J gene fills the gap. This CDR3 is also generated by other DNA sequences in the sample. This rearrangement joins TRBV19 to TRBJ2-2, with D perhaps matching TRBD1 (5 bases). V lost 2 bases and J 0 bases, leaving 8 bases between the germline ends. The V gene's germline CDR1 is FNHDT and CDR2 SITEND (reference sequence). CDR3 length: 15 residues. Partial CDR3 DNA: TGTGCCAGCAGTATTAGGGGAACAAACACCGGG. Its protein product is CASSIRGTNTG. In full, the CDR3 reads CASSIRGTNTGQLYF.

This clone was observed a handful of times. Gene names and germline refer to mouse. The CDR3 is CASSLRQAANTGQLYF. CDR3 DNA (partial): TGTGCCAGCAGCCTTCGACAGGCCGCAAACACCGGG. The gene calls are TRBV5 and TRBJ2-2; possibly TRBD1 for D (6 bases). Read data end 4 residues before the CDR3 end; the end is taken from the germline J gene. The length of the CDR3 is 16 residues. V lost 4 bases and J lost 0, with 12 bases in between. CDR1 is LGHNA, CDR2 YNLKQL, per germline (reference sequence).

This clone has just a few counts. The gene symbols are mouse symbols. The sequenced fragment ends 4 residues before the CDR3 boundary, so the rest is inferred from the germline J gene. Other nucleotide sequences from this sample produce the same CDR3. The chain recombines TRBV1 with TRBJ2-7; TRBD1 matches at 7 bases. The CDR3 sequence is 13 residues long. The germline gives CDR1 NSQYPW, CDR2 LRSPGD (reference sequence). CDR3 in amino acids: CTCSAPGQYEQYF. The sequenced part of the CDR3 DNA is TGCACCTGCAGTGCCCCGGGACAGTAT.